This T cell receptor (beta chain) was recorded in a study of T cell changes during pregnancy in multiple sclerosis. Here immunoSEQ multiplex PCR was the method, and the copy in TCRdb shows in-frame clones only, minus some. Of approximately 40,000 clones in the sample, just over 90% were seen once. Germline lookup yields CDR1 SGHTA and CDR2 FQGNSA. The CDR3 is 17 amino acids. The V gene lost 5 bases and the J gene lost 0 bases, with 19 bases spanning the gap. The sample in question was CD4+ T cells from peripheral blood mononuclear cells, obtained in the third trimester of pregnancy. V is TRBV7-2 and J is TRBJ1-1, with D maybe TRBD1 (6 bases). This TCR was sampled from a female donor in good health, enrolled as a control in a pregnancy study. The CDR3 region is CASSPNRAPTMNTEAFF. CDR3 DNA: TGTGCCAGCAGCCCGAACAGGGCCCCTACAATGAACACTGAAGCTTTCTTT.